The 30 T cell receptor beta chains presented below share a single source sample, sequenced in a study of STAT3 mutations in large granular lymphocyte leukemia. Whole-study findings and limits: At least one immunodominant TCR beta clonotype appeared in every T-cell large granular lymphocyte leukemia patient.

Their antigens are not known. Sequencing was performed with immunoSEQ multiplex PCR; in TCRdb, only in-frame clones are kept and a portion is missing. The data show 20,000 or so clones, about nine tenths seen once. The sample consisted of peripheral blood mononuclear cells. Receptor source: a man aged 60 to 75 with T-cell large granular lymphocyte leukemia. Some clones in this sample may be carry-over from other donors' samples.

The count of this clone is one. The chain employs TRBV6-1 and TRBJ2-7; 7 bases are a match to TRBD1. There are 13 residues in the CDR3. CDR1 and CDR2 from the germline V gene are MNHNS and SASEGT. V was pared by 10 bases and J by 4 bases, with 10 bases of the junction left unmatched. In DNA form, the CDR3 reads TGTGCCACCGATACCGGGACAGTGTACGAGCAGTACTTC. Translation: CATDTGTVYEQYF.

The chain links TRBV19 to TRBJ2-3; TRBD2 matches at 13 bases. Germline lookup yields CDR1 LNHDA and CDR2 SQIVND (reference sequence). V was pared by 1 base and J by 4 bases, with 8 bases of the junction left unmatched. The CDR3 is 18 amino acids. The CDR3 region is CASSIAPGTSGTADTQYF. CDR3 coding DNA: TGTGCCAGTAGTATAGCCCCGGGGACTAGCGGGACCGCAGATACGCAGTATTTT.

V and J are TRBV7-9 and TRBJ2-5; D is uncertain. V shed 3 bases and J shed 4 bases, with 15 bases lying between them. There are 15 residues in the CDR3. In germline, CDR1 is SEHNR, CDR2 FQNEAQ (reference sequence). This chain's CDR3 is CASSFLATVGETQYF. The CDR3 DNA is TGTGCCAGCAGCTTTTTGGCTACCGTGGGAGAGACCCAGTACTTC.

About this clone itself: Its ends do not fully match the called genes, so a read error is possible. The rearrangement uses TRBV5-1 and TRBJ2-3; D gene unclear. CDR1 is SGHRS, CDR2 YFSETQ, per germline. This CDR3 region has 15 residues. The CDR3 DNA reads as TGCGCCAGCATCTTGACTCCCTCCAGCACAGATACGCAGTATTTT. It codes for CASILTPSSTDTQYF. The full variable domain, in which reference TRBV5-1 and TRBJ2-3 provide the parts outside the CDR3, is KAGVTQTPRYLIKTRGQQVTLSCSPISGHRSVSWYQQTPGQGLQFLFEYFSETQRNKGNFPGRFSGRQFSNSRSEMNVSTLELGDSALYLCASILTPSSTDTQYFGPGTRLTVL.

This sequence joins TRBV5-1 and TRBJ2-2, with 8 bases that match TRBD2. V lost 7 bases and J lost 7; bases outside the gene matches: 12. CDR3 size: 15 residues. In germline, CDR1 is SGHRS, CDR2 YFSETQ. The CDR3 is CASRPFSGNVGELFF. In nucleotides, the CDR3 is TGCGCCAGCCGGCCCTTTAGCGGGAATGTCGGGGAGCTGTTTTTT.

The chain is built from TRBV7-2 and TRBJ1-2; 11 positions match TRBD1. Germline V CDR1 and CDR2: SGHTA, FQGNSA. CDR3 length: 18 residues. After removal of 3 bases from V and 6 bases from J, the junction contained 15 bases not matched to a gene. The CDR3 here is CASSFPKTDRGLSHGYTF. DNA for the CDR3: TGTGCCAGCAGCTTCCCCAAAACGGACAGGGGGCTGTCCCATGGCTACACCTTC.

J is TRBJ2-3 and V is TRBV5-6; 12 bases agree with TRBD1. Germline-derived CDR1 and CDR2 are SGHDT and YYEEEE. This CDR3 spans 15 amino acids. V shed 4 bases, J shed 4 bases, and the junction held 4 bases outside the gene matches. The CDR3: CASSTGTGGSDTQYF. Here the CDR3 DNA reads TGTGCCAGCAGCACCGGGACAGGGGGCTCAGATACGCAGTATTTT.

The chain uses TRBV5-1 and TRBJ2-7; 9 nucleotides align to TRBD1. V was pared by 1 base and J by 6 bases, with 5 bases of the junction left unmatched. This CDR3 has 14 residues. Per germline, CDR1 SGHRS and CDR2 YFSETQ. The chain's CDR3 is CASSLTETGGEQYF. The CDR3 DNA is TGCGCCAGCAGCTTGACTGAGACAGGGGGCGAGCAGTACTTC.

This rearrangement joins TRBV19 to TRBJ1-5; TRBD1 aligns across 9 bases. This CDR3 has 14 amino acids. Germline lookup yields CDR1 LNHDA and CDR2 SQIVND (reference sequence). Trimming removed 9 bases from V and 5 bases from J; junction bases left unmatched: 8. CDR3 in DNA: TGTGCCAGCGGTAACAGGGGGCCGGATCAGCCCCAGCATTTT. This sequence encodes CASGNRGPDQPQHF. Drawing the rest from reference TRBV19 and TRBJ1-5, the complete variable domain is DGGITQSPKYLFRKEGQNVTLSCEQNLNHDAMYWYRQDPGQGLRLIYYSQIVNDFQKGDIAEGYSVSREKKESFPLTVTSAQKNPTAFYLCASGNRGPDQPQHFGDGTRLSIL.

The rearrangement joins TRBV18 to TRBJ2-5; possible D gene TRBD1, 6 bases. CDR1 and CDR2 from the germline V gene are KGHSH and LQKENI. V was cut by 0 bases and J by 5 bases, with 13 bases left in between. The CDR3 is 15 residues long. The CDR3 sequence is CASSPPSSGVETQYF. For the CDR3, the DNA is TGTGCCAGCTCACCACCGTCGTCAGGGGTCGAGACCCAGTACTTC.

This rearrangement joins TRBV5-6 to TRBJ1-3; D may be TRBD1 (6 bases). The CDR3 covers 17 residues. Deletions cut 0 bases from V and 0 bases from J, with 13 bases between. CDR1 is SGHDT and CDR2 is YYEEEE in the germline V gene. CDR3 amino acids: CASSLAGGGNSGNTIYF. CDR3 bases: TGTGCCAGCAGCTTGGCCGGGGGGGGCAACTCTGGAAACACCATATATTTT.

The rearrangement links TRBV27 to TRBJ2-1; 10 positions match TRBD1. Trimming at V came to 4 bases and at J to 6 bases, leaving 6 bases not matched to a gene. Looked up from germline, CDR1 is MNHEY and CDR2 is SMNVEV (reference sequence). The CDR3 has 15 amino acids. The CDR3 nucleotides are TGTGCCAGCAGTTATCCGGGACAGGGGTCCAATGAGCAGTTCTTC. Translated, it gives CASSYPGQGSNEQFF.

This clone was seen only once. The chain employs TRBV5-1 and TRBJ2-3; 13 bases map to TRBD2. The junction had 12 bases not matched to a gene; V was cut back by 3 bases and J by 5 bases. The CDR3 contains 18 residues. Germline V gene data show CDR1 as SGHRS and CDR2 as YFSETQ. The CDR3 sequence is CASSSGLAGVGDGDTQYF. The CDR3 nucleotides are TGCGCCAGCAGCTCAGGACTAGCGGGAGTCGGCGATGGAGATACGCAGTATTTT.

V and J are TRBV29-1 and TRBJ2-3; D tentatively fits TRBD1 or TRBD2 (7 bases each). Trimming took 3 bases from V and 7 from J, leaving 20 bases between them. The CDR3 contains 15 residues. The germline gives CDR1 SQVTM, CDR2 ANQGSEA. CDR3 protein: CSVDDNPGGGHTQYF. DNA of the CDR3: TGCAGCGTTGATGACAACCCAGGGGGAGGGCATACGCAGTATTTT.

The CDR3 spells CASSERGRDEQYF. The CDR3 coding sequence is TGTGCCAGCAGTGAACGAGGGAGGGACGAGCAGTACTTC. The chain has TRBV6-1 and TRBJ2-7, with 7 positions matching TRBD2. The CDR3 runs to 13 residues. Looked up from germline, CDR1 is MNHNS and CDR2 is SASEGT. Germline trimming cut 2 bases from V and 5 bases from J; bases unmatched to any gene: 3.

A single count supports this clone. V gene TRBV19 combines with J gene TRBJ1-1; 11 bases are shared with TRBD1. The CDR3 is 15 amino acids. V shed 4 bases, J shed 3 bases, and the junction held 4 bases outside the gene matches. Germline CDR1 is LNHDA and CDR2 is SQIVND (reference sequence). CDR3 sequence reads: CASSTGTGGDTEAFF. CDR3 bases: TGTGCCAGTAGTACGGGGACAGGGGGGGACACTGAAGCTTTCTTT.

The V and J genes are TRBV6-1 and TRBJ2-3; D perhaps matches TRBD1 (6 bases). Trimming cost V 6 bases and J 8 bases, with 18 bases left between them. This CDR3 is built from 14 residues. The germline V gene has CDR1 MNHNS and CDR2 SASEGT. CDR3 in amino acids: CASSRNNAQGTQYF. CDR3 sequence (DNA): TGTGCCAGCAGCCGGAATAACGCACAGGGTACGCAGTATTTT.

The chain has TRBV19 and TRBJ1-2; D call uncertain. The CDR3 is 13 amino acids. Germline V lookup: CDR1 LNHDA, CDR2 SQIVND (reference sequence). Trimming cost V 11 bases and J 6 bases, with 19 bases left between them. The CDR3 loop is CASQAGRRDGYTF. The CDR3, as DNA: TGTGCCTCTCAGGCCGGCAGGAGGGATGGCTACACCTTC. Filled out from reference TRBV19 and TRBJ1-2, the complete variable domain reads DGGITQSPKYLFRKEGQNVTLSCEQNLNHDAMYWYRQDPGQGLRLIYYSQIVNDFQKGDIAEGYSVSREKKESFPLTVTSAQKNPTAFYLCASQAGRRDGYTFGSGTRLTVV.

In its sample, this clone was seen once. The CDR3 sequence is CATRQGSTDTQYF. DNA of the CDR3: TGTGCCACCCGACAGGGGAGCACAGATACGCAGTATTTT. The chain carries TRBV19 and TRBJ2-3, with 8 bases matching TRBD1. The CDR3 sequence is 13 residues long. V dropped 10 bases and J dropped 0; count of bases not matched to a gene: 3. The V gene's germline CDR1 is LNHDA and CDR2 SQIVND (reference sequence).

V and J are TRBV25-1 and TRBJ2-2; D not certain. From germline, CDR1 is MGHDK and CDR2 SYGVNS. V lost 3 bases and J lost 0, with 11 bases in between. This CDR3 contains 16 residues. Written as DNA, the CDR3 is TGTGCCAGCAGTGACCCAAGAACTCCGAACACCGGGGAGCTGTTTTTT. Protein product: CASSDPRTPNTGELFF. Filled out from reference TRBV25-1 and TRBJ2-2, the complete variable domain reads EADIYQTPRYLVIGTGKKITLECSQTMGHDKMYWYQQDPGMELHLIHYSYGVNSTEKGDLSSESTVSRIRTEHFPLTLESARPSHTSQYLCASSDPRTPNTGELFFGEGSRLTVL.

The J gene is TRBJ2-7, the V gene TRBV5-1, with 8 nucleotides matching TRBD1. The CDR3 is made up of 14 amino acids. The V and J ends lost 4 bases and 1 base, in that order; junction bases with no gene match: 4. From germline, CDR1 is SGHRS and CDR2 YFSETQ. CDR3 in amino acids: CASSRDRRSYEQYF. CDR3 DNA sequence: TGCGCCAGCAGCCGGGACAGGAGATCCTACGAGCAGTACTTC.

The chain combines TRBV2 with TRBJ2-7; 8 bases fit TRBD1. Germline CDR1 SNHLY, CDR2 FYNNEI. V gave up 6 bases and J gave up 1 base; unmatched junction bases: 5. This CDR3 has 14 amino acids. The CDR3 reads CASSAWTGSYEQYF. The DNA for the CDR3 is TGTGCCAGCAGCGCTTGGACAGGGTCCTACGAGCAGTACTTC.

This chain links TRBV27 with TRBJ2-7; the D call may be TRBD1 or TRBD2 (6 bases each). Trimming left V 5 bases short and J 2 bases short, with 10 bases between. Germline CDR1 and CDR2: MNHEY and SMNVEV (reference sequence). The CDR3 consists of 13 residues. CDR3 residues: CASSGGGPYEQYF. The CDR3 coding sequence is TGTGCCAGCAGTGGTGGGGGGCCCTACGAGCAGTACTTC.

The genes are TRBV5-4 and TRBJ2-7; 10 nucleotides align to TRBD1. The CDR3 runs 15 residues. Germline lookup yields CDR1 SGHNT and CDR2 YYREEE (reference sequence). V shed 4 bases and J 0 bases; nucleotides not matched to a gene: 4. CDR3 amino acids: CASSPGDRGSYEQYF. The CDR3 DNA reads TGTGCCAGCAGCCCTGGGGACAGGGGCTCCTACGAGCAGTACTTC.

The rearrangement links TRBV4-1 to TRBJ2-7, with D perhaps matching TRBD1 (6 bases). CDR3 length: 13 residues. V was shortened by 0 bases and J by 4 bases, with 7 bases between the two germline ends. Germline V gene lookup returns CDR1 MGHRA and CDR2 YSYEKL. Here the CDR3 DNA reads TGCGCCAGCAGCCAAGAAAGGGGGTACGAGCAGTACTTC. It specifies CASSQERGYEQYF.

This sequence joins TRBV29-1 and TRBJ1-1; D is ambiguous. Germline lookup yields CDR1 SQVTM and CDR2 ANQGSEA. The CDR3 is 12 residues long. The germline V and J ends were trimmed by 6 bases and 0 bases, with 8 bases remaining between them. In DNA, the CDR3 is TGCAGCGTCCATGGGGTGAACACTGAAGCTTTCTTT. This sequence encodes CSVHGVNTEAFF.

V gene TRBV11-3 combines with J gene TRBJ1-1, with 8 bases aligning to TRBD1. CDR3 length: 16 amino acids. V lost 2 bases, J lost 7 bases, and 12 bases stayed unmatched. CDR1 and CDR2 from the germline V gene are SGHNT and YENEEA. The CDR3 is CASSLSVDRGPHEAFF. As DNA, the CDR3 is TGTGCCAGCAGCTTATCCGTAGACAGGGGCCCTCATGAAGCTTTCTTT.

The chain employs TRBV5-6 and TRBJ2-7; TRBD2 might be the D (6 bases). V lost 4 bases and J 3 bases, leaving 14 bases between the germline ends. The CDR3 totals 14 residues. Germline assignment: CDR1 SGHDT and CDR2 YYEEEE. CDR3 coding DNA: TGTGCCAGCAGCCCGCGGGGCAGGGTCTACGAGCAGTACTTC. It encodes CASSPRGRVYEQYF. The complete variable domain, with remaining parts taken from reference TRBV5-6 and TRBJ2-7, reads DAGVTQSPTHLIKTRGQQVTLRCSPKSGHDTVSWYQQALGQGPQFIFQYYEEEERQRGNFPDRFSGHQFPNYSSELNVNALLLGDSALYLCASSPRGRVYEQYFGPGTRLTVT.

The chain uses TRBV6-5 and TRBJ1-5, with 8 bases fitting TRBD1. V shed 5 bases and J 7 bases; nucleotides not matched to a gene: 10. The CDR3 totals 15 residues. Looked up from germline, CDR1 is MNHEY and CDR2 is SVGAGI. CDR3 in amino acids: CASSHRGDGDQPQHF. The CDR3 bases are TGTGCCAGCAGTCACAGGGGGGACGGGGACCAGCCCCAGCATTTT.

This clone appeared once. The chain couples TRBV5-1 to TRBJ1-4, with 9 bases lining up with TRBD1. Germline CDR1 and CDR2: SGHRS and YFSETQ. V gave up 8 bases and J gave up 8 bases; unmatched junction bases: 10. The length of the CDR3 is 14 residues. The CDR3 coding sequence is TGCGCCAGTCGGGGACAGGGTAGCAACGAAAAACTGTTTTTT. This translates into CASRGQGSNEKLFF.